Listed below are T cell receptor beta chains from one sample, sequenced in a study of blood T cell repertoires in COVID-19. The assay was immunoSEQ multiplex PCR, and TCRdb's table has in-frame clones only and misses some. In the table there are around 91,000 clones, about 85% of which are singletons. The specimen sequenced was peripheral blood. The receptors stem from a man older than 75 with acute or convalescent COVID-19. Each CDR3 is given with its conserved first and last residue. Each record gives: V gene, CDR3 protein.

V: TRBV2
CDR3: CASSYRVGNTEAFF

V: TRBV7-2
CDR3: CASSLEGGFWSPLHF

V: TRBV10-2
CDR3: CASSESAQYF

V: TRBV15
CDR3: CATSRQNNQPQHF

V: TRBV4-2
CDR3: CASSQDYPTSGRVVTDTQYF

V: TRBV5-1
CDR3: CASSRQETQYF

V: TRBV6-5
CDR3: CASRLAEGTGELFF

V: TRBV28
CDR3: CASSPARHLFYGYTF

V: TRBV28
CDR3: CASSSQGADGYGYTF

V: TRBV27
CDR3: CASRRTSGRSYNEQFF

V: TRBV11-2
CDR3: CASSLDKEPNQPQHF

V: TRBV24-1
CDR3: CATSDWGGTLLAKNIQYF

V: TRBV5-1
CDR3: CASSVQTSSYEQYF

V: TRBV7-8
CDR3: CASSYRDRGLGGRGETQYF